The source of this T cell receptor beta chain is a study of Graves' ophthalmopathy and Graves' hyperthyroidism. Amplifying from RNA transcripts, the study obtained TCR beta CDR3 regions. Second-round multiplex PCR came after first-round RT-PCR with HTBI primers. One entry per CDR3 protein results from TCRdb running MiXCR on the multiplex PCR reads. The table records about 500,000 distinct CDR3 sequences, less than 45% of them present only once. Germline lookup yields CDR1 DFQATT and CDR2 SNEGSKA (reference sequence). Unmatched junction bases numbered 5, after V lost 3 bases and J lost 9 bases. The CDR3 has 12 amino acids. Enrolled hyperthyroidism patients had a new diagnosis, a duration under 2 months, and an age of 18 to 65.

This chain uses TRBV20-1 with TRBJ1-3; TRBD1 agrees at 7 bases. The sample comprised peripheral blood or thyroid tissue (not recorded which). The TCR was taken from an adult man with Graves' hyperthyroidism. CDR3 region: CSARGDSTTIYF. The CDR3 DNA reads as TGCAGTGCTAGGGGGGACAGTACCACCATATATTTT.